What follows is one TCR beta chain and its context. One junction end does not reproduce the germline sequence, and a read error may be involved. This entry comes from a study of control samples from healthy donors and cancer patients. This table comes from immunoSEQ multiplex PCR, and its TCRdb copy is limited to in-frame clones, with some not included. The sample carries about 6,000 clones, about 72% recorded once. Germline CDR1 and CDR2: SGHTA and FQGTGA. The CDR3 contains 18 residues. J is TRBJ2-2 and V is TRBV7-3; TRBD1 is a possible D gene (6 bases). Sequencing was performed on formalin-fixed, paraffin-embedded tissue. The source of this sequence is a male donor with melanoma. The CDR3: CVSSLTLGQGPSTGELFF. For the CDR3, the DNA is TGTGTCAGCAGCTTAACGTTGGGGCAGGGGCCGAGCACCGGGGAGCTGTTTTTT.